The clone carrying this TCR beta chain was counted ten times or more. What it binds is unknown. This sample is part of a study of metastatic and nonmetastatic thyroid tumors. At the level of the study: The authors compared repertoires across blood and tumor or nodule tissue from malignant and benign thyroid patients.

Prior to thyroid surgery, none of the patients had received any treatment. The CDR3 is 15 amino acids. Looked up from germline, CDR1 is SGHNT and CDR2 is YYREEE (reference sequence). Trimming at V came to 0 bases and at J to 2 bases, leaving 4 bases not matched to a gene. How the authors handled the data: The distant-metastasis classifier for papillary thyroid cancer was built from CDR3 differences across clinicopathological groups. TCRdb reanalyzed the PCR reads via MiXCR. The authors' filters were not applied to this entry. Of about 31,000 clones detected, 15% to 20% appear once; the ten largest clones hold about 10%. Study-wide results and limits: According to reports, the diversity of TCR beta was significantly higher in malignant thyroid tumors than in benign nodules, and this held in both blood and tumor samples.

Input material: blood. This chain uses TRBV5-4 with TRBJ2-5; 7 positions match TRBD2. The sequence came from a female donor with papillary thyroid cancer or a benign thyroid nodule (not recorded which). Some clones in this sample may be carry-over from other donors' samples. The CDR3 reads CASSLGAGRQETQYF. DNA of the CDR3: TGTGCCAGCAGCTTGGGAGCGGGGAGACAAGAGACCCAGTACTTC.